This TCR beta chain was identified during a study of T cells in localized non-small cell lung cancer. Regarding the study as a whole: The appearance of a median approximately 57 of the top 100 tumor clones was seen in adjacent lung. Heterogeneity stays possible, as sequencing covered only one tumor region. Overall survival was longer when the density of T cells in the blood was higher. Of the tissues analyzed, uninvolved adjacent lung showed maximal T cell clonality, greater than tumor.

The data were produced by immunoSEQ multiplex PCR, yet TCRdb's version contains in-frame clones alone and is incomplete. The sample lists some 33,000 clones, roughly 77% occurring once. Comments on this clone: Its antigen is still unknown.

This CDR3 has 14 residues. The germline V gene has CDR1 LNHDA and CDR2 SQIVND (reference sequence). Trimming at V came to 6 bases and at J to 2 bases, leaving 4 bases not matched to a gene. The chain links TRBV19 to TRBJ1-3; 7 bases agree with TRBD1. Material: peripheral blood, obtained before any cancer treatment. This clonotype was sampled from an older male donor with stage III squamous cell lung carcinoma. The CDR3 protein is CASREDRAGNTIYF. As DNA, the CDR3 is TGTGCCAGTAGAGAAGACAGGGCTGGAAACACCATATATTTT.